The entry below describes one T cell receptor beta chain. This may come from a read error, since a much larger clone is one base off. This CDR3 contains 13 residues. V was pared by 7 bases and J by 1 base, with 9 bases between. CDR1 and CDR2 (germline): MDHEN, SYDVKM. Preparation of the TCRbeta library involved a method that used unique molecular identifiers. MiXCR was run by TCRdb on the PCR reads, yielding one entry per CDR3 protein. The sample includes around 87,000 distinct CDR3 sequences, roughly 8.8% of them seen just once. The sample is drawn from a study of T-cell reconstitution after alpha-beta-depleted transplantation in children.

The chain couples TRBV28 to TRBJ2-3; perhaps TRBD2 as D (6 bases). The source material was PBMCs from the stem cell graft donor, sampled from the stem cell graft. The sequence was collected from a human donor who donated a stem cell graft to a child with congenital amegakaryocytic thrombocytopenia. CDR3: CASNRGGTDTQYF. For the CDR3, the DNA is TGTGCCAGCAATCGCGGGGGCACAGATACGCAGTATTTT.